This T cell receptor beta chain was retrieved from a study of cytomegalovirus exposure and HLA in healthy donors (dated by TCRdb to about 2017). Some background on the complete study: An earlier analysis of roughly 500 of the donors reported 250 to 350 Gb of sequence data and 120 million or so unique TCR beta sequences from 150 million to 200 million T cells. To decide whether each TCR beta V gene segment behaved as functional or pseudogenic, an earlier analysis of some 580 of the donors relied on high-throughput TCR beta sequencing. Every discovery cohort repertoire had been produced on one sequencing platform. On average, around 240,000 unique TCR beta nucleotide sequences were sequenced per donor among a few hundred genotyped donors of the cohort, with 15% to 20% of those sequences being non-productive. Rather than using new phenotypic data, the later analysis identified candidate immune exposures from TCR beta sequences and from how often those sequences occurred across donors. Of the roughly 430 genotyped donors, approximately 82% fell in the genetic ancestry cluster associated with self-reported Caucasian donors. The study aimed to test whether signatures of past pathogen exposure could be identified by cataloging public T cell receptors. In a later analysis, previously published TCR beta repertoires from 550 to 700 donors were re-analyzed and high-resolution HLA genotyping was added so that TCR occurrence patterns could be studied. Because of strong linkage in the cohort, roughly five DR-DQ haplotypes were treated as single units for association and clustering. The study combined high-throughput TCR immunosequencing, statistical association of individual TCRs with disease status, and machine learning to predict cytomegalovirus infection status. In a later genetic analysis, genome-wide SNP genotypes for 398 of the 666 donors were used, and that subset was treated as a discovery cohort. Roughly 300 gigabases of sequencing data and tens of millions of unique TCR sequences made up an early release that covered roughly 670 HLA-typed donors. Typing coverage differed by locus: A, B, C, DRB1 and DQB1 were typed in roughly 620-640 donors, DQA1 in 522, DPA1 in 600 to 610, and DPB1 in roughly 470. A separate validation cohort of roughly 130 different subjects was used in addition to the roughly 700-subject first cohort. The study profiled the T cell repertoires of 500 to 800 subjects by immunosequencing and related them to cytomegalovirus serostatus. Donor age, sex, ethnicity and CMV serostatus were collected together with the repertoire data. Class I and class II HLA loci were covered by the typing at four-digit resolution. Overall study outcomes, separate from this receptor: A further reported finding was that TCR beta sequences accurately predicted the HLA-A and HLA-B alleles for most subjects in the first cohort. In a later analysis, most CMV-associated TCR beta chains were found to appear HLA-restricted, with HLA associations seemingly driven largely by CMV exposure. Because counts were too low, seventeen rarely observed V segments, including chromosome 9 orphons, were left out of the earlier analysis of approximately 500 of the donors. In this cohort, only TCR beta chains were sequenced, and detectable features were limited by the absence of alpha or paired-chain data. At a false discovery rate of 0.05, a later analysis linked fewer than 20,000 TCR beta sequences to specific HLA alleles. The study gave a list of 150 to 200 TCR beta chains associated with cytomegalovirus. Some IMGT-functional V segments, including TRBV6-2 and TRBV6-3, could not be distinguished by the 87-base-pair reads and were therefore excluded. The sequencing pipeline was judged likely to have produced a cluster of highly shared sequence variants as a technical artifact. Correlated functional status among segregating V segments might be attributable to linkage disequilibrium, but an unknown experimental factor could not be ruled out. In a later genetic analysis, a missense DCLRE1C variant was associated with V-gene and J-gene trimming of TCR beta chains, and the association was replicated in an independent cohort. When HLA alleles, especially DR and DQ, strongly co-occurred, attributing TCR associations to individual alleles was difficult. An earlier analysis of around 600 of the donors showed that most TCR beta V segments appeared in productive rearrangements either about 90% or about 30% of the time, which broadly matched IMGT annotations. Most TCR sequences were observed very rarely across donors, whereas some public TCRs were present in many individuals. Compared with the roughly 720-donor mean, donors in an Asian-associated ancestry cluster had fewer N-insertions in productive TCRs, according to a later genetic analysis. The presence/absence analyses assumed that sequencing depth was roughly uniform across donors, and that assumption may not be true. Because HLA typing was missing for some donors at each locus, association tests included only the typed subset. A later analysis found that TCR association rates varied across HLA loci, with DRB1 alleles showing the most associated TCRs and HLA-C alleles the fewest. Immune exposure information for the cohort was limited to CMV serostatus. Compared with equally common non-associated chains, HLA-associated TCR beta chains in a later analysis were more clonally expanded and had lower generation probabilities. The classifier was reported to diagnose cytomegalovirus status with high specificity and sensitivity in both the original cohort and the validation cohort. According to the authors, the approach could potentially be generalized to other disease states and immunological phenotypes. A later analysis reported that several top co-occurrence clusters appeared linked to parvovirus B19, influenza, CMV and Epstein-Barr virus. Three of the identified cytomegalovirus-associated TCR beta chains were confirmed in vitro to be specific for cytomegalovirus antigens.

The cohort was made up of approximately 670 healthy bone marrow donors. At the time of sampling, all cohort members were nominally healthy, though unrecorded immune exposures were likely present. The donor tested CMV seropositive, placing the donor among the roughly 270 seropositive members of the cohort. Every donor gave a peripheral blood sample, and the peripheral blood mononuclear cells from that sample were used for TCR beta sequencing. Genomic DNA was extracted from the blood cell samples with the Qiagen DNeasy Blood Extraction Kit. V trim: 3 bases; J trim: 3 bases; unmatched bases: 5. CDR1 and CDR2 were assigned from the germline V gene as SGDLS and YYNGEE. Its CDR3 holds 14 amino acids, cysteine through phenylalanine. Solely the CDR3 DNA is kept, with 42 bases framed from the first base. Worth noting for this clone: Its antigen is not yet known. Nothing much larger sits one base from this clone, and base qualities are not available.

Libraries came from the immunoSEQ multiplex PCR assay. For the multiplex PCR, a mixture combining 60 forward primers for TCR Vbeta segments and 13 reverse primers for TCR Jbeta segments was used. The CDR3 region of rearranged TCR beta genes was amplified from genomic DNA with a multiplex PCR assay. Amplified TCR beta libraries were sequenced as 87-base-pair reads on the Illumina HiSeq System. As for the authors' bioinformatics: A later analysis counted approximately 76 million unique TCR beta chains across the 650 to 700 repertoires, and 10 million to 12 million of these chains were shared by at least two donors. To remove PCR and sequencing errors, raw reads were error-corrected and collapsed into unique sequences using a nearest-neighbor algorithm that merged closely related sequences. CDR3 sequences were aligned to IMGT reference sequences to assign V, D and J gene segments. For a sequence to be retained, a match of at least six nucleotides to both a V gene segment and a J gene segment was required. Rearrangements were called productive when the CDR3 lacked stop codons and stayed in frame with V and J; all others were non-productive. CDR3 was defined by IMGT convention, running from the second conserved V-encoded cysteine to the conserved J-encoded phenylalanine. Sequences without an unambiguous match to a single V gene segment were excluded from the earlier analysis of several hundred of the donors. In an earlier analysis of several hundred of the donors, a V segment was called functional when productive rearrangements were above 56.7%, and segregating when the standard deviation between donors exceeded 5%. A statistical classification framework was developed to diagnose cytomegalovirus status using the catalog of TCR beta chain sequences. V and J gene assignment, in a later analysis, came from comparing TCR nucleotide sequences with IMGT/GENE-DB human TR gene sequences. In a later analysis, CDR3 sequences and most-parsimonious VDJ recombination scenarios were assigned using the TCRdist pipeline. In a later analysis, each TCR beta chain was defined by its CDR3 amino acid sequence together with its V-gene family, and reads without a unique V-gene family were excluded. A later analysis removed 550 to 650 highly shared, low-generation-probability nucleotide sequences to deal with suspected cross-contamination and a sequencing artifact. For each public chain, a later analysis derived a clonal expansion index from normalized ranks of inferred template counts within each repertoire. A later analysis computed generation probabilities with a VDJ recombination model fitted to out-of-frame rearrangements, and checked the results against IGoR. A later analysis scored TCR-TCR, TCR-HLA and TCR-CMV co-occurrence with hypergeometric tests, applying a repertoire-size bias correction to TCR pairs. In a later analysis, false discovery rates were estimated by permuting HLA or CMV assignments 20 times. In a later analysis, co-occurring TCRs were grouped using DBSCAN, and TCRdist sequence similarity was added for clustering within HLA-allele-positive subsets. Repertoires with fewer than 30,000 or more than 120,000 public chains, plus five repertoires with anomalous nucleotide sharing, were excluded from co-occurrence clustering. Held by TCRdb, this immuneACCESS table contains in-frame sequences only and omits some clones. Under half of the omission traces to an unresolved V gene where checked; the cause of the rest is unknown. That table is the source of V, J and clone size, and D and trimming were worked out from the DNA. The sample profile shows about 95,000 clones; 80% to 90% of them were found once. The top ten clonotypes cover 3% to 4% of the sample.

The sample was PBMCs. The V gene is TRBV9 and the J gene is TRBJ1-2, with TRBD1 matching 7 junction bases. The sequence was obtained from a man aged 25-45 years in good health and CMV-seropositive. This receptor carries the CDR3 CASSATTGDYGYTF. DNA sequence: TGTGCCAGCAGCGCTACCACAGGGGACTATGGCTACACCTTC.